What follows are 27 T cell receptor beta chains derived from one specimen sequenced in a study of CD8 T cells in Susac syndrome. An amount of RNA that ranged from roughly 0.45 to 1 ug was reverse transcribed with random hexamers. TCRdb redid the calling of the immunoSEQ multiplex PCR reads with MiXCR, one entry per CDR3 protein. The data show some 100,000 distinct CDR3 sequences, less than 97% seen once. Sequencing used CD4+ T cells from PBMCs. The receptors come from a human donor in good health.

The CDR3 loop is CASSALTNSPLHF. The CDR3 DNA is TGTGCCAGCAGCGCTCTGACGAATTCACCCCTCCACTTT. The chain couples TRBV27 to TRBJ1-6; D unclear. The CDR3 spans 13 residues. The V and J ends lost 6 bases and 7 bases respectively, with 10 bases between them. Germline V gene data show CDR1 as MNHEY and CDR2 as SMNVEV (reference sequence).

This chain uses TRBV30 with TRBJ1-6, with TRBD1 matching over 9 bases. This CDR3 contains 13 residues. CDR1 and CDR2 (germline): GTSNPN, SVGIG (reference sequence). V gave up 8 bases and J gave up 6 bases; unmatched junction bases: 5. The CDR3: CAGQGLGNSPLHF. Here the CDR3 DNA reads TGTGCCGGACAGGGGTTGGGTAATTCACCCCTCCACTTT.

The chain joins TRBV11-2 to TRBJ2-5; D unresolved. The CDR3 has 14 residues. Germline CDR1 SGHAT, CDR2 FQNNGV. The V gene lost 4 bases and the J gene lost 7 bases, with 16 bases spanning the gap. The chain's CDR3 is CASSSGTFSGTQYF. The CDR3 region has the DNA TGTGCCAGCAGCTCCGGCACCTTTTCGGGGACCCAGTACTTC.

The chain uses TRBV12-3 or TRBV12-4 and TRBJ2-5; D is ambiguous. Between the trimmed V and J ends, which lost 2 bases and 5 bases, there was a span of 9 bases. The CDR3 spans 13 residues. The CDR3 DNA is TGTGCCAGCAGTTTAATTGGGTGGGAGACCCAGTACTTC. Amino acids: CASSLIGWETQYF.

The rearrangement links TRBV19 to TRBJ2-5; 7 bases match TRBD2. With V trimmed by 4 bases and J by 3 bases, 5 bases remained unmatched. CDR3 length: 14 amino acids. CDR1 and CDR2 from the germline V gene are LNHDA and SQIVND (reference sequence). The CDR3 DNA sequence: TGTGCCAGTAGTAGCGGGAGAAAGGAAGAGACCCAGTACTTC. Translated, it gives CASSSGRKEETQYF.

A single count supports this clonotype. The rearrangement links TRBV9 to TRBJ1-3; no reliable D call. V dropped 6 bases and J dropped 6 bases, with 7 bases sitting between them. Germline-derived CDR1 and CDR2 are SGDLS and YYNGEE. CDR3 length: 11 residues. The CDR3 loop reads CASTDENTIYF. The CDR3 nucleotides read TGTGCCAGCACAGATGAAAACACCATATATTTT.

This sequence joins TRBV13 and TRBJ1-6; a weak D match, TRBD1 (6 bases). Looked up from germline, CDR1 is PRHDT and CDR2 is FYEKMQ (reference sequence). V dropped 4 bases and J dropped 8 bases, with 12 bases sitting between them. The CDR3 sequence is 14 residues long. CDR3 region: CASSYGQRDSPLHF. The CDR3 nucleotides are TGTGCCAGCAGCTACGGACAGCGGGATTCACCCCTCCACTTT.

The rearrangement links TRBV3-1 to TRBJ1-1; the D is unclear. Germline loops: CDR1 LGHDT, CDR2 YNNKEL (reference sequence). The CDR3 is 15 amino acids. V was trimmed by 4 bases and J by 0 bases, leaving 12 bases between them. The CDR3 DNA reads TGTGCCAGCAGCCCCCCGGGCAGCTTGAACACTGAAGCTTTCTTT. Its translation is CASSPPGSLNTEAFF.

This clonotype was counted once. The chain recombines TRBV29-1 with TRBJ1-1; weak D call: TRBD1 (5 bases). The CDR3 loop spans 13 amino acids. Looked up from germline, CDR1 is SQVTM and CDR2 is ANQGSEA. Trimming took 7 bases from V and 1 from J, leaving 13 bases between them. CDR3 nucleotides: TGCAGCGGGGGGATCTGGGGGAACACTGAAGCTTTCTTT. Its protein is CSGGIWGNTEAFF.

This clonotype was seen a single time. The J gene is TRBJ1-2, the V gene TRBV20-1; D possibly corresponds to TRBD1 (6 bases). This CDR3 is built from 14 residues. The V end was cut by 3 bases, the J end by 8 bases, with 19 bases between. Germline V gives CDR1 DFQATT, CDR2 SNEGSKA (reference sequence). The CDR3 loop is CSASPQGALKGYTF. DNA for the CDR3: TGCAGTGCTAGCCCACAGGGAGCTCTTAAGGGCTACACCTTC.

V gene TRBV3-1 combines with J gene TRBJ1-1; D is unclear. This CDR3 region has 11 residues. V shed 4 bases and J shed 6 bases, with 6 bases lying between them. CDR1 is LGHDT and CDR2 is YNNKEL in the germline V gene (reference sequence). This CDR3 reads CASSRLPEAFF. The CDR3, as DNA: TGTGCCAGCAGCCGCTTGCCTGAAGCTTTCTTT. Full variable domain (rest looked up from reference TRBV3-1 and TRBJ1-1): DTAVSQTPKYLVTQMGNDKSIKCEQNLGHDTMYWYKQDSKKFLKIMFSYNNKELIINETVPNRFSPKSPDKAHLNLHINSLELGDSAVYFCASSRLPEAFFGQGTRLTVV.

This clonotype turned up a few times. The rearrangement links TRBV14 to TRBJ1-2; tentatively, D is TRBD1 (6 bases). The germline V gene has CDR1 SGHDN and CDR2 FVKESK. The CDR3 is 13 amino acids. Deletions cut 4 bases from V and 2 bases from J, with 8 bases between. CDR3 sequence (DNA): TGTGCCAGCAGCCCGGACAGAAACTATGGCTACACCTTC. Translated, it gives CASSPDRNYGYTF. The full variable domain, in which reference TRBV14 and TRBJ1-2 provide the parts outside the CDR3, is EAGVTQFPSHSVIEKGQTVTLRCDPISGHDNLYWYRRVMGKEIKFLLHFVKESKQDESGMPNNRFLAERTGGTYSTLKVQPAELEDSGVYFCASSPDRNYGYTFGSGTRLTVV.

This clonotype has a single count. Here the CDR3 DNA reads TGCAGCGTCCACCTACTCGCCGGGGACACTGAAGCTTTCTTT. Residues: CSVHLLAGDTEAFF. The chain couples TRBV29-1 to TRBJ1-1, with D unclear. Germline V gives CDR1 SQVTM, CDR2 ANQGSEA. The V gene lost 6 bases and the J gene lost 3 bases, with 17 bases spanning the gap. The CDR3 sequence is 14 residues long. The full variable domain, completed using reference TRBV29-1 and TRBJ1-1, is SAVISQKPSRDICQRGTSLTIQCQVDSQVTMMFWYRQQPGQSLTLIATANQGSEATYESGFVIDKFPISRPNLTFSTLTVSNMSPEDSSIYLCSVHLLAGDTEAFFGQGTRLTVV.

The CDR3 loop is CASSPPGVRTEAFF. The DNA for the CDR3 is TGTGCCAGCAGCCCTCCAGGGGTAAGGACTGAAGCTTTCTTT. V gene TRBV9 combines with J gene TRBJ1-1; tentatively, D is TRBD1 (6 bases). The CDR3 has 14 amino acids. Trimming took 4 bases from V and 5 from J, leaving 15 bases between them. Germline V gene lookup returns CDR1 SGDLS and CDR2 YYNGEE.

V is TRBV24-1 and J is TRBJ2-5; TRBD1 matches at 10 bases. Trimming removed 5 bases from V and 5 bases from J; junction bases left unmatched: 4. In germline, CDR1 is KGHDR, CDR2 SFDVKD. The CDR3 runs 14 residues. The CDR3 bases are TGTGCCACCAGTGTGGGGACAGGGGTCGAGACCCAGTACTTC. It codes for CATSVGTGVETQYF.

The CDR3 reads CAWSLRGVPATEAFF. The DNA of the CDR3 is TGTGCCTGGAGCCTCCGGGGGGTCCCAGCCACTGAAGCTTTCTTT. The V call is TRBV30, the J call TRBJ1-1, with D possibly being TRBD1 (5 bases). Per the germline V gene, CDR1 is GTSNPN and CDR2 is SVGIG (reference sequence). Trimming removed 3 bases at V and 4 bases at J, with 18 bases between. This CDR3 region has 15 residues.

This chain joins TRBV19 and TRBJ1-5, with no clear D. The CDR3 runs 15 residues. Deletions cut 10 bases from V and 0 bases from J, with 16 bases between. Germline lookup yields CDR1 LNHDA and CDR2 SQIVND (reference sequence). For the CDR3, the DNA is TGTGCCACCCAGGTGGGAGTCCATAGCAATCAGCCCCAGCATTTT. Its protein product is CATQVGVHSNQPQHF.

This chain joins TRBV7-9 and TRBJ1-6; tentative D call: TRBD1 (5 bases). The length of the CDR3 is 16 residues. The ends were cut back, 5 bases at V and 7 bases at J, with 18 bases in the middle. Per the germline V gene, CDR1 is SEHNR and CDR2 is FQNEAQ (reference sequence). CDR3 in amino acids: CASSGDDIAVNSPLHF. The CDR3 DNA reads TGTGCCAGCAGCGGGGACGACATAGCAGTAAATTCACCCCTCCACTTT.

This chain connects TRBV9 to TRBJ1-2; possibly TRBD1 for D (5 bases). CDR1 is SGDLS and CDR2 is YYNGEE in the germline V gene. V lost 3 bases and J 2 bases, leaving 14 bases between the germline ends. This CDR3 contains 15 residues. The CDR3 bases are TGTGCCAGCAGCGCCTCGGACAATCGGAACTATGGCTACACCTTC. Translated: CASSASDNRNYGYTF.

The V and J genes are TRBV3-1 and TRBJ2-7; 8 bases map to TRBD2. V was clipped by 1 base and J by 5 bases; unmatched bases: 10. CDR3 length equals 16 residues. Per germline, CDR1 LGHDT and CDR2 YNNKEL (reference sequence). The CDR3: CASSQGIPSGSHEQYF. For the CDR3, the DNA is TGTGCCAGCAGCCAAGGAATTCCCAGCGGGAGTCACGAGCAGTACTTC.

CDR3 in amino acids: CSVRSSGNTGELFF. CDR3 nucleotide sequence: TGCAGCGTTAGGAGCTCGGGGAACACCGGGGAGCTGTTTTTT. The gene calls are TRBV29-1 and TRBJ2-2; no firm D call. The germline V and J ends were trimmed by 5 bases and 1 base, with 11 bases remaining between them. The CDR3 loop spans 14 amino acids. Germline CDR1 and CDR2: SQVTM and ANQGSEA.

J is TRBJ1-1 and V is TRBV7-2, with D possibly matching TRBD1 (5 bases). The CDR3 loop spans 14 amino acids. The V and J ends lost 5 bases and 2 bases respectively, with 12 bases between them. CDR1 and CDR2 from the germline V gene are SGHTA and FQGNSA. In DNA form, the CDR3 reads TGTGCCAGCAGCCCCAGACAGACAAACACTGAAGCTTTCTTT. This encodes CASSPRQTNTEAFF.

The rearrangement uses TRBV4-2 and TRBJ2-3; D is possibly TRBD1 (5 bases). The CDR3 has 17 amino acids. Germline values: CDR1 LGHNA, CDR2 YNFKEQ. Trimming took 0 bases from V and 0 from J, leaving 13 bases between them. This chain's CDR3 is CASSQDGAGTSTDTQYF. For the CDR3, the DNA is TGTGCCAGCAGCCAAGATGGGGCAGGTACTAGCACAGATACGCAGTATTTT.

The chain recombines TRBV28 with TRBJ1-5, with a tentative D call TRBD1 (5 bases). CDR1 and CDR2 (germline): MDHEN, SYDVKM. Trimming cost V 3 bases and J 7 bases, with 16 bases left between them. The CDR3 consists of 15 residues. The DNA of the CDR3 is TGTGCCAGCAGTTTGCGGAACGGGGGGTGGCAGCCCCAGCATTTT. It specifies CASSLRNGGWQPQHF.

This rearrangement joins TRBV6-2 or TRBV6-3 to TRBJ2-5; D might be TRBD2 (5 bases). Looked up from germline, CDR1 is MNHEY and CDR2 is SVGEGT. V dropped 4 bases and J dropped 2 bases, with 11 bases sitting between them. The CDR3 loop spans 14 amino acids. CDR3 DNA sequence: TGTGCCAGCAGTTTGTACGAGCGGCAAGAGACCCAGTACTTC. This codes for CASSLYERQETQYF.

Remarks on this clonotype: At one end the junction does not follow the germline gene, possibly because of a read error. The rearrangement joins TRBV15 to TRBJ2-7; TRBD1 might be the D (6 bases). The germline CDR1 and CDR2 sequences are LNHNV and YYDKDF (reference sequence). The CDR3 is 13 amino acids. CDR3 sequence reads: CATSRDLGDTPLF. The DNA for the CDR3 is TGTGCCACCAGCAGAGACCTGGGGGACACCCCCCTCTTC.

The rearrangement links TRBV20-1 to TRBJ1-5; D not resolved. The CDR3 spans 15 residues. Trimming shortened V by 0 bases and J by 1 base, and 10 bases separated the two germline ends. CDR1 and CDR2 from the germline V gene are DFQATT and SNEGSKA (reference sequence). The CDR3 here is CSARDQGLSNQPQHF. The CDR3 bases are TGCAGTGCTAGAGATCAAGGGTTGAGCAATCAGCCCCAGCATTTT.